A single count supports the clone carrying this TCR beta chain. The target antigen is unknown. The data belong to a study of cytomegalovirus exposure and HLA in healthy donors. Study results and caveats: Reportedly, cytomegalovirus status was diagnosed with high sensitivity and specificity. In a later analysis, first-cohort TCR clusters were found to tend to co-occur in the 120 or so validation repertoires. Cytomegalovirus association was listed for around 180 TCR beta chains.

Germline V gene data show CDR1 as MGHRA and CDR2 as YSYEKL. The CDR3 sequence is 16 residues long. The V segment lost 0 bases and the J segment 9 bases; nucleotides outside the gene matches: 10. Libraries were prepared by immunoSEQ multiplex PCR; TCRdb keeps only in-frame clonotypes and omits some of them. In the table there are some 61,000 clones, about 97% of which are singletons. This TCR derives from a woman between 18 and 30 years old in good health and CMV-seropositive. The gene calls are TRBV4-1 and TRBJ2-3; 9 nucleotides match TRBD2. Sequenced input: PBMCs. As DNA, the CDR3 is TGCGCCAGCAGCCAAGAGGGGGGCGGGAGGGAAGGCACGCAGTATTTT. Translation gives CASSQEGGGREGTQYF.